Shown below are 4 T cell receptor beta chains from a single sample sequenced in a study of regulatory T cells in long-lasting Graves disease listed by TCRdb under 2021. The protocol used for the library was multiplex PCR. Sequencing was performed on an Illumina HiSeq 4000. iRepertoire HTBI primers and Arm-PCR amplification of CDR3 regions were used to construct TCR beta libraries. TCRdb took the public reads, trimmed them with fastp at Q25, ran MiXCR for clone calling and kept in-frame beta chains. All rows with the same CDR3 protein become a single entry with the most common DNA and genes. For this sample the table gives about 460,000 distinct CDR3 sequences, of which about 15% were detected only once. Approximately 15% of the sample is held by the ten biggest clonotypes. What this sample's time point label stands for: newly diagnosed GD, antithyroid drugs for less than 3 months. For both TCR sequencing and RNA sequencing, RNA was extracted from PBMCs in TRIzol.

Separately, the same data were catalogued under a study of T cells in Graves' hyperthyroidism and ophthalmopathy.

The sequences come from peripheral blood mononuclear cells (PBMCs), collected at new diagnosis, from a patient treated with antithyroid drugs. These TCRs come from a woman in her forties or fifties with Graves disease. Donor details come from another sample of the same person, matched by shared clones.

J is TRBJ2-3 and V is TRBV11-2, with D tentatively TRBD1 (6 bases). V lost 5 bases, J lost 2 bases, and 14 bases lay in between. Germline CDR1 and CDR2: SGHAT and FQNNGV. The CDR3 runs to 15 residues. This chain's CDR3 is CASSPRTVFTDTQYF. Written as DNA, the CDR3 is TGTGCCAGCAGCCCCAGGACAGTTTTCACAGATACGCAGTATTTT.

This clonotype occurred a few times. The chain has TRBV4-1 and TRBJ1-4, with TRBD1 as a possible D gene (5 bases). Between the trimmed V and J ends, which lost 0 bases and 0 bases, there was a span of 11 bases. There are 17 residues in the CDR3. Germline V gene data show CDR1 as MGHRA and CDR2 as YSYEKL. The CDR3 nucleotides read TGCGCCAGCAGCCAAGATCCCGGGGGGGCAACTAATGAAAAACTGTTTTTT. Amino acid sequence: CASSQDPGGATNEKLFF.

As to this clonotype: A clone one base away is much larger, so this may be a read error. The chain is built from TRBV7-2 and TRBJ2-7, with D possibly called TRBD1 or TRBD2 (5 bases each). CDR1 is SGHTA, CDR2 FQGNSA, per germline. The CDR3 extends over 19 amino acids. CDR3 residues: CASRPLWLSEQAKTYEEYF. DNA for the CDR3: TGTGCCAGCAGGCCACTTTGGCTTAGCGAACAGGCCAAAACCTACGAGGAGTACTTC.

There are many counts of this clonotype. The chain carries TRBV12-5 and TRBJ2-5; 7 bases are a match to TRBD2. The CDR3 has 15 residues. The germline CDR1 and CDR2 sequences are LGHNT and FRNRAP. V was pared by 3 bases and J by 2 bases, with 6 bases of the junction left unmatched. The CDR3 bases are TGTGCTAGTGGTTTTAGGGCTAGCGGACAAGAGACCCAGTACTTC. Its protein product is CASGFRASGQETQYF. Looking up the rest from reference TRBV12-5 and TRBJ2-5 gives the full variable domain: DARVTQTPRHKVTEMGQEVTMRCQPILGHNTVFWYRQTMMQGLELLAYFRNRAPLDDSGMPKDRFSAEMPDATLATLKIQPSEPRDSAVYFCASGFRASGQETQYFGPGTRLLVL.